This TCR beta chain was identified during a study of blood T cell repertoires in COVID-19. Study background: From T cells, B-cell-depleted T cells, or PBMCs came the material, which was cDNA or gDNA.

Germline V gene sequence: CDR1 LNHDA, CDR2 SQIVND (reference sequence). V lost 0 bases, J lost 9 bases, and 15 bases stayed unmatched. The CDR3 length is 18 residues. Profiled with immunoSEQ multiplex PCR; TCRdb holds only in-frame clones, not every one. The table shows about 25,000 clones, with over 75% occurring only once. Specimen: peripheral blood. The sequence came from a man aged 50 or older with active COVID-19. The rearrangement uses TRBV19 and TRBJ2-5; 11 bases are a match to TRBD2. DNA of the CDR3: TGTGCCAGTAGTATAGAGAAGGGGACTAGCGGACCATTAGGGGCCCAGTACTTC. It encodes CASSIEKGTSGPLGAQYF.